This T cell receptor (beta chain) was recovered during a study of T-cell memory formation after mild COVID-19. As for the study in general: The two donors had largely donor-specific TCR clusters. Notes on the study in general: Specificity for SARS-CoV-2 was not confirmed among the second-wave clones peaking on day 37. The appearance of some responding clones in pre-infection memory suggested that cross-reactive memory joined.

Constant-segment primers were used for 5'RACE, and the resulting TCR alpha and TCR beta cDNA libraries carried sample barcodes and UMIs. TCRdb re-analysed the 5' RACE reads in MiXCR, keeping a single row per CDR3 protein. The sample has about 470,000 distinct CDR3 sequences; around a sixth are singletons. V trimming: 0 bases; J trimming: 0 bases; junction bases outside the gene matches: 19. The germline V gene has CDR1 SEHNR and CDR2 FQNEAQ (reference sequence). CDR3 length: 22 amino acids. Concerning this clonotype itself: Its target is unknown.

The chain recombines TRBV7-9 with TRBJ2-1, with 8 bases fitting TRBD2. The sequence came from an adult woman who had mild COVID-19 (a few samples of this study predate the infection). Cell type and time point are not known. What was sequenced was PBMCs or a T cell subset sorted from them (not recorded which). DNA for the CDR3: TGTGCCAGCAGCTTAGCGAGAGCCATTGGTAGCGGGGTCCCTAGCTCCTACAATGAGCAGTTCTTC. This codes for CASSLARAIGSGVPSSYNEQFF.